These T cell receptor beta chains were read from a single sample in a study of T cells after posttransplantation cyclophosphamide. The method was immunoSEQ multiplex PCR; TCRdb's version includes in-frame clones alone and lacks a portion of them. The sample has some 10,000 clones, none seen only once. The material sequenced was PBMCs, taken after allogeneic stem cell transplant with posttransplant cyclophosphamide. These receptors were obtained from a female patient aged 40-50 years who received an allogeneic stem cell transplant from a related donor, was CMV-positive, and had no GVHD. Some T cells may possibly be graft donor cells. Each CDR3 is given with its conserved first and last residue. Each record gives: V gene, clone size, J gene, D gene, CDR3 protein, CDR3 DNA. The D gene is left open where the match is weak. For some rows the clone size is stated as once, few or many, or as a class when expanded; others skip it.

TRBV6-5	many	TRBJ2-7	NA	CASRRRGQLDEQYF	TGTGCCAGCAGACGGCGCGGTCAGTTGGACGAGCAGTACTTC
TRBV7-3	many	TRBJ2-1	NA	CASALGGGDEQFF	TGTGCCAGCGCCTTAGGAGGGGGGGATGAGCAGTTCTTC
TRBV15	many	TRBJ2-1	TRBD2	CATSRGSGTSGRPYNEQFF	TGTGCCACCAGCAGAGGATCCGGGACTAGCGGGAGGCCCTACAATGAGCAGTTCTTC
TRBV14	NA	TRBJ2-3	NA	CASSPPGRGFTGTDTQYF	TGTGCCAGCAGCCCTCCGGGACGGGGATTCACAGGGACAGATACGCAGTATTTT
TRBV11-2	many	TRBJ2-7	NA	CASSLGQVYEQYF	TGTGCCAGCAGCTTAGGGCAGGTTTACGAGCAGTACTTC
TRBV10-3	many	TRBJ2-6	NA	CAISESSLQVSGANVLTF	TGTGCCATCAGTGAGTCGTCTCTTCAGGTCTCTGGGGCCAACGTCCTGACTTTC
TRBV5-6	many	TRBJ2-5	TRBD2	CASSLGTSRETQYF	TGTGCCAGCAGCCTGGGGACTAGCAGGGAGACCCAGTACTTC
TRBV9	many	TRBJ2-3	TRBD2	CASSGGGYTDTQYF	TGTGCCAGCAGCGGGGGGGGGTACACAGATACGCAGTATTTT
TRBV19	many	TRBJ1-5	NA	CASSIRGGQPQHF	TGTGCCAGTAGTATCCGGGGAGGTCAGCCCCAGCATTTT
TRBV9	medium-sized	TRBJ2-1	TRBD2	CASSSRTSGRVGPEQFF	TGTGCCAGCAGCTCAAGGACTAGCGGGAGAGTAGGGCCTGAGCAGTTCTTC
TRBV5-1	many	TRBJ2-1	TRBD1	CASSLTKGQDTIEQFF	TGCGCCAGCAGCCTGACTAAGGGACAGGACACGATTGAGCAGTTCTTC
TRBV5-1	many	TRBJ2-6	NA	CASGGQSGSGANVLTF	TGCGCCAGCGGAGGACAGTCCGGCTCTGGGGCCAACGTCCTGACTTTC
TRBV7-9	many	TRBJ2-2	NA	CASSLGQAGSGELFF	TGTGCCAGCAGCTTAGGCCAGGCGGGGTCCGGGGAGCTGTTTTTT
TRBV5-4	medium-sized	TRBJ2-7	TRBD2	CASSRSTSREQYF	TGTGCCAGCAGCCGCTCGACTAGCCGCGAGCAGTACTTC
TRBV15	many	TRBJ2-5	NA	CATSRASGTHQETQYF	TGTGCCACCAGCAGAGCTTCCGGGACACACCAAGAGACCCAGTACTTC
TRBV6-6	many	TRBJ1-5	NA	CASREPKHQPQHF	TGCGCCAGCAGAGAACCCAAACACCAGCCCCAGCATTTT
TRBV21-1	many	TRBJ2-6	NA	CASSKGDRALMINVLTF	TGTGCCAGCAGCAAGGGTGACAGGGCCCTTATGATCAACGTCCTGACTTTC
TRBV7-9	NA	TRBJ1-4	NA	CASSSQTTNEKLFF	TGTGCCAGCAGCTCACAGACAACTAATGAAAAACTGTTTTTT
TRBV2	few	TRBJ2-5	NA	CASRRANSIQETQYF	TGTGCCAGCAGGAGAGCTAACAGCATCCAAGAGACCCAGTACTTC
TRBV9	many	TRBJ2-2	TRBD1	CASSVRNSDRGHTGELFF	TGTGCCAGCAGCGTAAGGAACTCCGACAGGGGGCACACCGGGGAGCTGTTTTTT
TRBV5-1	medium-sized	TRBJ2-7	NA	CASRVSVEQYF	TGCGCCAGCAGAGTCAGCGTCGAGCAGTACTTC
TRBV7-6	many	TRBJ2-3	TRBD2	CASSSTAGGSFRDTQYF	TGTGCCAGCAGCTCCACCGCGGGAGGATCATTCCGGGATACGCAGTATTTT
TRBV9	many	TRBJ1-1	TRBD1	CASSETGVTEAFF	TGTGCCAGCAGCGAGACAGGGGTCACTGAAGCTTTCTTT
TRBV7-8	many	TRBJ1-6	NA	CASSPQGQTRNSPLHF	TGTGCCAGCAGCCCACAGGGACAAACCCGTAATTCACCCCTCCACTTT
TRBV7-2	many	TRBJ2-7	TRBD2	CASRRSGTSGGAEQYF	TGTGCCAGCAGACGTTCCGGGACTAGCGGGGGGGCCGAGCAGTACTTC
TRBV6-1	many	TRBJ2-5	TRBD2	CAGRLAAWGETQYF	TGTGCCGGCCGACTAGCGGCCTGGGGAGAGACCCAGTACTTC
TRBV10-1	NA	TRBJ2-1	TRBD1	CASSDRGQGSDEQFF	TGCGCCAGCAGTGATAGGGGACAGGGTTCGGATGAGCAGTTCTTC